The 18 T cell receptor beta chains below were found in one sample sequenced in a study of shared clonotypes between healthy human individuals. Terminally differentiated effector memory CD45RA+ cells were excluded from the naive CD8 cells, which were CD45RO-negative and positively selected for CCR7. Produced via immunoSEQ multiplex PCR; TCRdb's table is partial and in-frame only. The sample holds around 2.1 million clones; more than 85% are singletons and the top ten take 1.7%. Sequencing was carried out using naive CD8+ T cells from PBMCs. The receptors derive from a man aged 18 to 30 in good health. Some clones in this sample may be carry-over from other donors' samples.

This chain connects TRBV25-1 to TRBJ1-2, with D possibly TRBD1 on 6 matching bases. The CDR3 consists of 15 residues. The V end was cut by 4 bases, the J end by 7 bases, with 19 bases between. The germline V gene encodes CDR1 MGHDK and CDR2 SYGVNS. CDR3 DNA: TGTGCCAGCAGTGGAGCCGGGACAAAAATACGTGGCTACACCTTC. Amino acid sequence: CASSGAGTKIRGYTF.

Points on this clone: Other DNA sequences of this sample code for an identical CDR3. V is TRBV29-1 and J is TRBJ2-7; maybe TRBD1 (5 bases). The V end was cut by 6 bases, the J end by 2 bases, with 11 bases between. Germline values: CDR1 SQVTM, CDR2 ANQGSEA. This CDR3 is built from 12 residues. The CDR3 loop is CSVVGQTYEQYF. The CDR3 nucleotides read TGCAGCGTCGTGGGGCAAACCTACGAGCAGTACTTC.

The J gene is TRBJ2-1, the V gene TRBV4-3; 12 bases line up with TRBD1. The CDR3 is made up of 17 amino acids. Germline V CDR1 and CDR2: LGHNA, YSLEER. V dropped 4 bases and J dropped 3; count of bases not matched to a gene: 7. CDR3 nucleotides: TGCGCCAGCAGCCCCGGGACAGGGGGCTTTTTCTACAATGAGCAGTTCTTC. Its protein is CASSPGTGGFFYNEQFF.

The chain links TRBV5-1 to TRBJ2-7; possibly TRBD2 for D (6 bases). The CDR3 has 15 amino acids. Trimming removed 3 bases at V and 4 bases at J, with 17 bases between. The germline V gene has CDR1 SGHRS and CDR2 YFSETQ. DNA of the CDR3: TGCGCCAGCAGCTGGCGAGCCGGGACTCCATACGAGCAGTACTTC. It specifies CASSWRAGTPYEQYF. Using reference TRBV5-1 and TRBJ2-7 for the parts outside the CDR3, the full variable domain is KAGVTQTPRYLIKTRGQQVTLSCSPISGHRSVSWYQQTPGQGLQFLFEYFSETQRNKGNFPGRFSGRQFSNSRSEMNVSTLELGDSALYLCASSWRAGTPYEQYFGPGTRLTVT.

The chain couples TRBV7-9 to TRBJ2-2; D may be TRBD1 or TRBD2 (5 bases each). The CDR3 loop spans 15 amino acids. Between the trimmed V and J ends, which lost 5 bases and 6 bases, there was a span of 16 bases. In germline, CDR1 is SEHNR, CDR2 FQNEAQ (reference sequence). CDR3 in amino acids: CASSPQGRDPGELFF. DNA for the CDR3: TGTGCCAGCAGCCCCCAGGGTCGGGACCCCGGGGAGCTGTTTTTT.

V gene TRBV1 combines with J gene TRBJ2-3; the D call of TRBD2 is as the table states it, not checked on the DNA. TRBV1 is an annotated pseudogene. The CDR3 length is 18 residues. The CDR3 here is CTSSQEGREGQGTDTQYF. As DNA, the CDR3 is TGCACCAGCAGCCAAGAAGGGCGGGAGGGCCAGGGCACAGATACGCAGTATTTT.

The chain has TRBV7-8 and TRBJ2-5, with 9 bases identical to TRBD2. V trimming: 2 bases; J trimming: 1 base; junction bases outside the gene matches: 14. The CDR3 extends over 19 amino acids. CDR1 and CDR2 from the germline V gene are SGHVS and FQNEAQ. The CDR3 DNA sequence: TGTGCCAGCAGCTTAACTGGGCCTGTACTAGCGGGCGGCCAAGAGACCCAGTACTTC. It encodes CASSLTGPVLAGGQETQYF.

Regarding this clone: In the same sample, other DNA sequences code for this CDR3. V and J are TRBV28 and TRBJ2-2; D remains unclear. Germline CDR1 MDHEN, CDR2 SYDVKM. The V end lost 3 bases, the J end lost 8 bases, and 4 bases lay between the germline ends. This CDR3 spans 11 amino acids. The CDR3 coding sequence is TGTGCCAGCAGTTTTACGGGGGAGCTGTTTTTT. This sequence encodes CASSFTGELFF.

The CDR3 region is CASSLWLAGEQFF. CDR3 nucleotide sequence: TGCGCCAGCAGCTTGTGGCTAGCGGGTGAGCAGTTCTTC. The J gene is TRBJ2-1, the V gene TRBV5-1; 8 bases are shared with TRBD2. The V segment lost 1 base and the J segment 9 bases; nucleotides outside the gene matches: 3. The CDR3 extends over 13 amino acids. Germline CDR1 and CDR2: SGHRS and YFSETQ.

The J gene is TRBJ1-2, the V gene TRBV29-1; TRBD1 aligns across 7 bases. With 3 bases clipped from V and 4 bases from J, the junction kept 8 bases outside the gene matches. The germline V gene has CDR1 SQVTM and CDR2 ANQGSEA. The CDR3 consists of 14 residues. CDR3 in DNA: TGCAGCGTTGATGGACAGGCGCCCGCCTATGGCTACACCTTC. Protein: CSVDGQAPAYGYTF.

The rearrangement uses TRBV5-6 and TRBJ2-7; the D gene could be TRBD1 or TRBD2 (5 bases each). Trimming shortened V by 5 bases and J by 2 bases, and 20 bases separated the two germline ends. CDR3 length equals 16 residues. CDR1 and CDR2 (germline): SGHDT, YYEEEE. CDR3 sequence: CASSGGFVDPTYEQYF. The CDR3 DNA reads as TGTGCCAGCAGTGGGGGATTCGTCGACCCGACCTACGAGCAGTACTTC.

The sample holds a few counts of this clone. Additional DNA sequences in this sample encode the identical CDR3. This rearrangement joins TRBV27 to TRBJ1-1, with 7 bases that match TRBD1. The CDR3 extends over 15 amino acids. Germline CDR1 is MNHEY and CDR2 is SMNVEV (reference sequence). With V trimmed by 0 bases and J by 4 bases, 5 bases remained unmatched. CDR3 protein: CASSLSRTGGTEAFF. CDR3 nucleotides: TGTGCCAGCAGTTTATCACGGACAGGCGGCACTGAAGCTTTCTTT.

V and J are TRBV15 and TRBJ2-7; no clear D. Trimming removed 1 base at V and 6 bases at J, with 10 bases between. In germline, CDR1 is LNHNV, CDR2 YYDKDF (reference sequence). The CDR3 has 13 residues. The CDR3 sequence is CATSRVDEAEQYF. The CDR3 region has the DNA TGTGCCACCAGCAGAGTAGACGAGGCCGAGCAGTACTTC.

On this clone itself: This CDR3 is also generated by other DNA sequences in the sample. The J gene is TRBJ2-7, the V gene TRBV28; D gene unclear. The CDR3 runs 13 residues. The germline V gene has CDR1 MDHEN and CDR2 SYDVKM. The germline V and J ends were trimmed by 4 bases and 1 base, with 8 bases remaining between them. The CDR3 loop reads CASSSGVSYEQYF. The DNA for the CDR3 is TGTGCCAGCAGTTCTGGAGTATCCTACGAGCAGTACTTC.

The chain links TRBV13 to TRBJ2-7, with TRBD1 identical over 10 bases. Trimming at V came to 4 bases and at J to 6 bases, leaving 6 bases not matched to a gene. From germline, CDR1 is PRHDT and CDR2 FYEKMQ (reference sequence). This CDR3 spans 14 amino acids. The CDR3 protein is CASSYGTGAFEQYF. In DNA form, the CDR3 reads TGTGCCAGCAGCTACGGGACAGGGGCGTTCGAGCAGTACTTC. The full variable domain, completed using reference TRBV13 and TRBJ2-7, is AAGVIQSPRHLIKEKRETATLKCYPIPRHDTVYWYQQGPGQDPQFLISFYEKMQSDKGSIPDRFSAQQFSDYHSELNMSSLELGDSALYFCASSYGTGAFEQYFGPGTRLTVT.

V and J are TRBV27 and TRBJ1-1; TRBD1 might be the D (5 bases). The V gene's germline CDR1 is MNHEY and CDR2 SMNVEV (reference sequence). This CDR3 has 15 amino acids. V was cut by 3 bases and J by 3 bases, with 14 bases left in between. The CDR3 DNA sequence: TGTGCCAGCAGTTTTTTTAAGGGGACCGACACTGAAGCTTTCTTT. It encodes CASSFFKGTDTEAFF.

The V call is TRBV27, the J call TRBJ2-1; no reliable D call. This CDR3 is built from 12 residues. V shed 0 bases and J shed 6 bases, with 3 bases lying between them. Germline V lookup: CDR1 MNHEY, CDR2 SMNVEV (reference sequence). Here the CDR3 DNA reads TGTGCCAGCAGTTTATCAATCAATGAGCAGTTCTTC. Amino acid sequence: CASSLSINEQFF.

The table lists this clone with a count of one. J is TRBJ2-1 and V is TRBV29-1; the D gene is possibly TRBD2 (6 bases). Trimming shortened V by 6 bases and J by 6 bases, and 18 bases separated the two germline ends. Germline CDR1 SQVTM, CDR2 ANQGSEA. CDR3 size: 14 residues. CDR3 nucleotide sequence: TGCAGCGTAGGGACGACGGGAGACGTCAATGAGCAGTTCTTC. Its translation is CSVGTTGDVNEQFF.